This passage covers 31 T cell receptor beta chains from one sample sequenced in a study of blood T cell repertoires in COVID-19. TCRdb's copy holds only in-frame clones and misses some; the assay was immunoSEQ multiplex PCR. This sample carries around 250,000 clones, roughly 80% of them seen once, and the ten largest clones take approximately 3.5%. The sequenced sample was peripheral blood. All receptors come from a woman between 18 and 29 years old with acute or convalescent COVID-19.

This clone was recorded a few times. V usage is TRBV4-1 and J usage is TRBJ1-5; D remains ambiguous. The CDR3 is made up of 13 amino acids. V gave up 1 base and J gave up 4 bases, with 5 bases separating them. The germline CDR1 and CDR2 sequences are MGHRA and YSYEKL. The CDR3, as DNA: TGCGCCAGCAGCCAAGGTAGAAATCAGCCCCAGCATTTT. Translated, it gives CASSQGRNQPQHF.

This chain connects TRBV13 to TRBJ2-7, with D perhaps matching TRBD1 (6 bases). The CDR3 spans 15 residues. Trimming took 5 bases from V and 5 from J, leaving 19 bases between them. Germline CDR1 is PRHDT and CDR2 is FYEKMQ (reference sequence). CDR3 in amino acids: CASSLRGLYSDEQYF. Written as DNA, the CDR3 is TGTGCCAGCAGCCTCAGGGGCCTATATTCTGACGAGCAGTACTTC.

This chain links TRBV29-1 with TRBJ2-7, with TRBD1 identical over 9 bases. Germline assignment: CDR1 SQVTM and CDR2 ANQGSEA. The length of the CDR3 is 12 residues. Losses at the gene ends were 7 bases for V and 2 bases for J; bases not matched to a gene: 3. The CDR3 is CSGGDRAYEQYF. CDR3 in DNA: TGCAGCGGCGGGGACAGGGCCTACGAGCAGTACTTC.

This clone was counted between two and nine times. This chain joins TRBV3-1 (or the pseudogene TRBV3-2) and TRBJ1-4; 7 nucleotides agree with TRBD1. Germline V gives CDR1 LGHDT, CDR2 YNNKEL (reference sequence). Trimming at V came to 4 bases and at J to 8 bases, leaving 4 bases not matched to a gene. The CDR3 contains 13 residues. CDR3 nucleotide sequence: TGTGCCAGCAGCCCCCACAGGGGAGAAAAACTGTTTTTT. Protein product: CASSPHRGEKLFF.

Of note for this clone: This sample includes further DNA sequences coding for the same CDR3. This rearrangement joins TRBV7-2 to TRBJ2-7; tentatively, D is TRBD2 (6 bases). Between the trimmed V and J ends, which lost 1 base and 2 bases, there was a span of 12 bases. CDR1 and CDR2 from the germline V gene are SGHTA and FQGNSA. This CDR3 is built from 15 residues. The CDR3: CASSLVGGATYEQYF. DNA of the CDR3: TGTGCCAGCAGCTTAGTGGGGGGAGCCACCTACGAGCAGTACTTC.

CDR3 sequence reads: CASRLAGGEQYF. The CDR3 DNA is TGTGCCAGCAGACTAGCGGGAGGCGAGCAGTACTTC. The genes are TRBV12-3 or TRBV12-4 and TRBJ2-7; 12 bases match TRBD2. Unmatched junction bases numbered 0, after V lost 6 bases and J lost 6 bases. The length of the CDR3 is 12 residues.

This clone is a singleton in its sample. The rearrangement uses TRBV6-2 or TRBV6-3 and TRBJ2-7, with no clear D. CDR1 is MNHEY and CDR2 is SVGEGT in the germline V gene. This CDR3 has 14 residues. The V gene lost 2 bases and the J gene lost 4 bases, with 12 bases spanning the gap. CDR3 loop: CASSYRSLKYEQYF. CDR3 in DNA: TGTGCCAGCAGTTACCGTTCTTTAAAATACGAGCAGTACTTC.

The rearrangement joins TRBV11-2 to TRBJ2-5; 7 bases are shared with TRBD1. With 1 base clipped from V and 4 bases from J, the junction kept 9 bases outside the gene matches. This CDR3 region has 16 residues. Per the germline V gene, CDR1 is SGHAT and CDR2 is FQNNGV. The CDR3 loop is CASSLGVQGSVETQYF. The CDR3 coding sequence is TGTGCCAGCAGCTTAGGCGTACAGGGGAGTGTAGAGACCCAGTACTTC.

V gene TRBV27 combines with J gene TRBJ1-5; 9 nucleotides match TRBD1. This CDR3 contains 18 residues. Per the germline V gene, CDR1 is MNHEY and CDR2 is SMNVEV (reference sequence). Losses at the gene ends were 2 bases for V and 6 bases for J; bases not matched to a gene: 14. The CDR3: CASSLLGSGTGNSQPQHF. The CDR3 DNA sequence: TGTGCCAGCAGTTTACTTGGGTCGGGGACAGGGAATAGTCAGCCCCAGCATTTT.

The CDR3 DNA reads TGTGCCAGCTCACCACCTGGACTAATCTACGAGCAGTACTTC. Translated: CASSPPGLIYEQYF. The chain is built from TRBV18 and TRBJ2-7; tentative D call: TRBD2 (6 bases). CDR1 and CDR2 from the germline V gene are KGHSH and LQKENI. Trimming left V 0 bases short and J 3 bases short, with 9 bases between. This CDR3 comprises 14 residues.

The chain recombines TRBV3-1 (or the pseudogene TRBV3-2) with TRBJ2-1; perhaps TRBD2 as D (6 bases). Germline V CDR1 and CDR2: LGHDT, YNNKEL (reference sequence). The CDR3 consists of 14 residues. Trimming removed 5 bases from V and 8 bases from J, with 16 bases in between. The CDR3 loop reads CASSLTAGGDEQFF. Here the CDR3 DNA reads TGTGCCAGCAGCTTAACGGCGGGCGGGGATGAGCAGTTCTTC.

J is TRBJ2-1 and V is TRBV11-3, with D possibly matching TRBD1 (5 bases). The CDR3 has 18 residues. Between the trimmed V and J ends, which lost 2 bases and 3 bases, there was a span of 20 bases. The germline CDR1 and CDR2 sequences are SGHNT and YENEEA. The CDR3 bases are TGTGCCAGCAGCTTACTTTCGGCAGGGAAGGTAGACTACAATGAGCAGTTCTTC. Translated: CASSLLSAGKVDYNEQFF.

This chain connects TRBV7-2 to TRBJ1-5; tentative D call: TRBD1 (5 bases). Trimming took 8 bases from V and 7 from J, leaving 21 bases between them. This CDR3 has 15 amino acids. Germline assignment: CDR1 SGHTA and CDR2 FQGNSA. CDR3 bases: TGTGCCAGCGCGTCCTGGGGGGGGATTGGGCAGCCCCAGCATTTT. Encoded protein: CASASWGGIGQPQHF. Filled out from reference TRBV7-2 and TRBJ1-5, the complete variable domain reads GAGVSQSPSNKVTEKGKDVELRCDPISGHTALYWYRQSLGQGLEFLIYFQGNSAPDKSGLPSDRFSAERTGGSVSTLTIQRTQQEDSAVYLCASASWGGIGQPQHFGDGTRLSIL.

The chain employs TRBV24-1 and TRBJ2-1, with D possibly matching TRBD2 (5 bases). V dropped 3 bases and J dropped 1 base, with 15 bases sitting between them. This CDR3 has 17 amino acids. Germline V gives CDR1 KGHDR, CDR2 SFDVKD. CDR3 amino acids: CATSDPGPSGSYNEQFF. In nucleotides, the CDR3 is TGTGCCACCAGTGATCCTGGACCCTCGGGGTCCTACAATGAGCAGTTCTTC.

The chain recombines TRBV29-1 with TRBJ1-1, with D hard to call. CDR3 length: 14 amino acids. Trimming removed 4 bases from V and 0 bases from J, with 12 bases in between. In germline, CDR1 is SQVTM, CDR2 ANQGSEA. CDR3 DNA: TGCAGCGTTGGTAAGGTAGACATGAACACTGAAGCTTTCTTT. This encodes CSVGKVDMNTEAFF.

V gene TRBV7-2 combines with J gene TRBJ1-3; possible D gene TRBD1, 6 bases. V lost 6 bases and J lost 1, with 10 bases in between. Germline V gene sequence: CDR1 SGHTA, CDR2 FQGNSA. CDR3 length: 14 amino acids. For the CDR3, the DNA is TGTGCCAGCAGACCAGGGGTGTCTGGAAACACCATATATTTT. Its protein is CASRPGVSGNTIYF.

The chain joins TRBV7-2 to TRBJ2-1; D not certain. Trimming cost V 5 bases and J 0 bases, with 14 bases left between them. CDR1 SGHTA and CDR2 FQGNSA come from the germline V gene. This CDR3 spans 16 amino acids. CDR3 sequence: CASSNQPPSSYNEQFF. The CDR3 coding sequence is TGTGCCAGCAGCAACCAACCTCCCAGCTCCTACAATGAGCAGTTCTTC.

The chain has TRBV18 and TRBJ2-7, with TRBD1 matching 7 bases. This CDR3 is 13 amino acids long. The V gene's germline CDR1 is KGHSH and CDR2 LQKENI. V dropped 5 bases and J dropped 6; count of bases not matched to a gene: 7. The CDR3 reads CASSSTTGFEQYF. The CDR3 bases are TGTGCCAGCTCATCGACGACAGGGTTCGAGCAGTACTTC.

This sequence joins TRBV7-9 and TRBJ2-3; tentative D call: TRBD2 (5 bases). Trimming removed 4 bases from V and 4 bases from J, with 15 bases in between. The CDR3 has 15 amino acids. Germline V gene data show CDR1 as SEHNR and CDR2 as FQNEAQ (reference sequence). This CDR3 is CASSSLGLRADTQYF. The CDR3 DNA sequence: TGTGCCAGCAGCTCCCTCGGACTGCGGGCAGATACGCAGTATTTT.

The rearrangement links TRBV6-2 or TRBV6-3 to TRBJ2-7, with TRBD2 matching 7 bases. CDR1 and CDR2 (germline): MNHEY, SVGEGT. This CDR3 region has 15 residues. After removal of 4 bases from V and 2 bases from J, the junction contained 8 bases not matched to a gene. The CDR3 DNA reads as TGTGCCAGCAGTTCGCCTAGCGGATTTACCTACGAGCAGTACTTC. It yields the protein CASSSPSGFTYEQYF.

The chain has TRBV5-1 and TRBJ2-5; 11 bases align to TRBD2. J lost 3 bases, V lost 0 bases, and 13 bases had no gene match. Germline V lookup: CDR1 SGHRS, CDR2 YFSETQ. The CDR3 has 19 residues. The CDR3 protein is CASSLGGLAGGSWEETQYF. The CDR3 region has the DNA TGCGCCAGCAGCTTGGGCGGCCTAGCGGGAGGCTCGTGGGAAGAGACCCAGTACTTC.

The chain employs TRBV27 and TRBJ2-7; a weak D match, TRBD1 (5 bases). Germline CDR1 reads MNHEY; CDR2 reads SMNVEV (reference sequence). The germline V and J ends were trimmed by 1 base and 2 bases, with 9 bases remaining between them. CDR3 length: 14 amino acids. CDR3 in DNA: TGTGCCAGCAGTTTATTTAGGGGCACCTACGAGCAGTACTTC. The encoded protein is CASSLFRGTYEQYF.

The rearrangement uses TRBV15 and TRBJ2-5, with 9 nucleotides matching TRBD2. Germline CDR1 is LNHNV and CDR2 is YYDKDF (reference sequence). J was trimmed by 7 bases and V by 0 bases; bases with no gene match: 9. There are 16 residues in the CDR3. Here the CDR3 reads CATSRERIAGAWTQYF. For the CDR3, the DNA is TGTGCCACCAGCAGAGAGAGGATAGCGGGAGCGTGGACCCAGTACTTC.

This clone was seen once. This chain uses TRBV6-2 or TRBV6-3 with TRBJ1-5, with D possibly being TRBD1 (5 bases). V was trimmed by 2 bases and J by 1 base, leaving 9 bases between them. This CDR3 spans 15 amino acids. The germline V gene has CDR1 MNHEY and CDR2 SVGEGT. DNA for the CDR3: TGTGCCAGCAGTTACGGGGACTCGAGCAATCAGCCCCAGCATTTT. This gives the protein CASSYGDSSNQPQHF.

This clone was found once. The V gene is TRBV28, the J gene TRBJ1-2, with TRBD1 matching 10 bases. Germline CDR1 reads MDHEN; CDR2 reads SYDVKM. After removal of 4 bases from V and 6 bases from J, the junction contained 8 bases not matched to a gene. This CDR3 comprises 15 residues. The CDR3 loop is CASSSQTGGLNGYTF. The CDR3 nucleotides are TGTGCCAGCAGTTCCCAGACAGGGGGCCTGAATGGCTACACCTTC.

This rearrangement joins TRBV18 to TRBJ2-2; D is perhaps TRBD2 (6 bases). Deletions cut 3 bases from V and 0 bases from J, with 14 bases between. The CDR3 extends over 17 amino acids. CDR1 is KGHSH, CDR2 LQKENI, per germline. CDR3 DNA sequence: TGTGCCAGCTCACCGATGGAGGGGCCCGCGAACACCGGGGAGCTGTTTTTT. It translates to CASSPMEGPANTGELFF.

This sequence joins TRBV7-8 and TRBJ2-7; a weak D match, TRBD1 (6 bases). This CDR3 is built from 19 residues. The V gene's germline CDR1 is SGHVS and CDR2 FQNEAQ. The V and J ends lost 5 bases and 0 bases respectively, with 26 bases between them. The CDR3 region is CASSLTYVGVGANSYEQYF. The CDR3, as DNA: TGTGCCAGCAGCCTGACTTATGTGGGAGTGGGGGCAAACTCCTACGAGCAGTACTTC.

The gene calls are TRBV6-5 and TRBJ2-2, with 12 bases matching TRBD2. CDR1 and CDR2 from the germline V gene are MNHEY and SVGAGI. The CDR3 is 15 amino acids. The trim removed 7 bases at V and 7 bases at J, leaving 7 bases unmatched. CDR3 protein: CASKRTSGTNGELFF. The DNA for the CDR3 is TGTGCCAGCAAAAGGACTAGCGGGACGAACGGGGAGCTGTTTTTT.

The DNA of the CDR3 is TGCGCCAGCAGCCGGGGGGCCGGGGCCAACACCGGGGAGCTGTTTTTT. Translated: CASSRGAGANTGELFF. V gene TRBV5-1 combines with J gene TRBJ2-2; D may be TRBD2 (7 bases). Germline V gene lookup returns CDR1 SGHRS and CDR2 YFSETQ. The CDR3 extends over 16 amino acids. Trimming left V 4 bases short and J 2 bases short, with 15 bases between.

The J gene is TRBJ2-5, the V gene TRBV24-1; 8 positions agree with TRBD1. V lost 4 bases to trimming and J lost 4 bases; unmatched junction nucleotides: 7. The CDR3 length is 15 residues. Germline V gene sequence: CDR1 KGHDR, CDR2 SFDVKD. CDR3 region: CATSDSARGPETQYF. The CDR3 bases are TGTGCCACCAGTGACTCTGCCAGGGGGCCAGAGACCCAGTACTTC.

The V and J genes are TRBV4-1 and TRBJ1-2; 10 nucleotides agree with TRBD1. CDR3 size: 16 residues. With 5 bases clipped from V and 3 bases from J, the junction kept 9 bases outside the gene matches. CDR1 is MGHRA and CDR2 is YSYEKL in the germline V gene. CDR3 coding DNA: TGCGCCAGCAGCGCCCGACAGGGGGCCGTTGACTATGGCTACACCTTC. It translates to CASSARQGAVDYGYTF.